This TCR beta chain is from a study of T cell repertoires in cytomegalovirus infection. Study as a whole: In public TCR beta signatures, there were indications of both CMV infection and matching HLA type.

This clonotype has a handful of counts. The antigen is unknown. CDR1 and CDR2 (germline): SQVTM, ANQGSEA. The CDR3 length is 14 residues. V shed 4 bases and J 0 bases; nucleotides not matched to a gene: 6. TCRdb re-called the reads with MiXCR, one entry per CDR3 protein. The table shows some 800,000 distinct CDR3 sequences, with 30% to 35% occurring only once. The V and J genes are TRBV29-1 and TRBJ2-7, with 7 bases aligning to TRBD1. The material was cultured CD8+ T cells from PBMCs, obtained from culture after CMV antigen stimulation. The sequence derives from a human donor in good health (CMV status not recorded). Some clones in this sample may be carry-over from other donors' samples. CDR3 region: CSVVSGDSSYEQYF. DNA of the CDR3: TGCAGCGTTGTGAGTGGGGACAGCTCCTACGAGCAGTACTTC.